This TCR beta chain emerged from a study of T cells in Graves' hyperthyroidism and ophthalmopathy. Regarding the study as a whole: Model output signaled ophthalmopathy a median approximately 6.2 months ahead of onset.

Diagnoses were established using clinical symptoms, serum thyroxine and TRAb, thyroid ultrasound and orbital computed tomography. Fresh 10 ml peripheral blood yielded PBMCs. There were TCR beta CDR3 regions amplified from RNA transcripts. The study used the HTBI primer set for a first-round RT-PCR of the TCR CDR3. A single record per CDR3 protein comes from TCRdb applying MiXCR to the multiplex PCR reads. This table has more than 350,000 distinct CDR3 sequences, around 15% appearing once. Germline loops: CDR1 MDHEN, CDR2 SYDVKM. CDR3 length equals 16 residues. V lost 6 bases, J lost 8 bases, and 12 bases stayed unmatched. The sample holds many counts of this clonotype. Its antigen is still unknown.

The sequencing input was blood. The TCR comes from an older woman with Graves' ophthalmopathy. V gene TRBV28 combines with J gene TRBJ1-3, with 11 bases aligning to TRBD1. The CDR3 DNA reads TGTGCCAGCAGGCGGGACAGGGGGGTCACGACGCACACCATATATTTT. Amino acids: CASRRDRGVTTHTIYF.